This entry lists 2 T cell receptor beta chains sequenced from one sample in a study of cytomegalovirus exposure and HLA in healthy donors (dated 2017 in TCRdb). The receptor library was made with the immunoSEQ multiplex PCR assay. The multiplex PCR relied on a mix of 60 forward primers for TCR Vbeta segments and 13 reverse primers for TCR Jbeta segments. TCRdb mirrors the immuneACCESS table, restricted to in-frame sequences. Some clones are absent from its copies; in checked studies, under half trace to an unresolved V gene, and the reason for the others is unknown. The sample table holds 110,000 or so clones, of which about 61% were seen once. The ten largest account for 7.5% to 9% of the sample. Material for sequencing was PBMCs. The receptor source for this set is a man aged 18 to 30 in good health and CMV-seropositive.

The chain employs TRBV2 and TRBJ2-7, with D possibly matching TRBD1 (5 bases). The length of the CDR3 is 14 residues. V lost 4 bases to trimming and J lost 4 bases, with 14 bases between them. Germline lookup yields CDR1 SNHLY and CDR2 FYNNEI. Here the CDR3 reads CASSGLRQSYEQYF. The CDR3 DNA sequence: TGTGCCAGCAGTGGACTCCGACAGTCTTACGAGCAGTACTTC.

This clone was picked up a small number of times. CDR3 DNA: TGTGCCAGCAGCTTAGCCTCGGGACAATGGCAGTTCTTC. Encoded protein: CASSLASGQWQFF. The chain couples TRBV7-6 to TRBJ2-1; D perhaps matches TRBD1 (6 bases). Trimming pared 0 bases from V and 12 bases from J, leaving 12 bases between. Germline-derived CDR1 and CDR2 are SGHVS and FNYEAQ. The CDR3 extends over 13 amino acids.